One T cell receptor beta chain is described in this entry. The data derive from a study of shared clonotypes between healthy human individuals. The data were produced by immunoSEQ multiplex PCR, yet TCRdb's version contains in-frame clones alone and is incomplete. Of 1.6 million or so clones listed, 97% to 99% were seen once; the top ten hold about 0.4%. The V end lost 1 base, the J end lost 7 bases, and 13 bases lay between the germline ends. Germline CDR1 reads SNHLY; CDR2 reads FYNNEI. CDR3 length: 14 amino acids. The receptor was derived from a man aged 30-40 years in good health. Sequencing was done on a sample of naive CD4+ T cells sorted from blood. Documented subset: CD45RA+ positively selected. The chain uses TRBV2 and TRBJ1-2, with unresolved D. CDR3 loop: CASSEGVKLLGYTF. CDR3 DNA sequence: TGTGCCAGCAGTGAAGGCGTTAAGCTCCTTGGCTACACCTTC.